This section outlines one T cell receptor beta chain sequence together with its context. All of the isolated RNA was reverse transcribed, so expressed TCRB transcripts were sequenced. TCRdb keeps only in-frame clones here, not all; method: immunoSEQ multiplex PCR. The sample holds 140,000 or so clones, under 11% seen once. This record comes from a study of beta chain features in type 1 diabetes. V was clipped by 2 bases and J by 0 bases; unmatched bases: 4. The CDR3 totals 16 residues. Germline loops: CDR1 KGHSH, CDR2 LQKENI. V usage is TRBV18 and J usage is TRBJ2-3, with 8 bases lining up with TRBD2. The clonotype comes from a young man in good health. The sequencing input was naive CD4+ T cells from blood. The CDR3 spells CASSPTGGLSTDTQYF. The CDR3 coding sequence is TGTGCCAGCTCACCAACGGGGGGGCTAAGCACAGATACGCAGTATTTT.